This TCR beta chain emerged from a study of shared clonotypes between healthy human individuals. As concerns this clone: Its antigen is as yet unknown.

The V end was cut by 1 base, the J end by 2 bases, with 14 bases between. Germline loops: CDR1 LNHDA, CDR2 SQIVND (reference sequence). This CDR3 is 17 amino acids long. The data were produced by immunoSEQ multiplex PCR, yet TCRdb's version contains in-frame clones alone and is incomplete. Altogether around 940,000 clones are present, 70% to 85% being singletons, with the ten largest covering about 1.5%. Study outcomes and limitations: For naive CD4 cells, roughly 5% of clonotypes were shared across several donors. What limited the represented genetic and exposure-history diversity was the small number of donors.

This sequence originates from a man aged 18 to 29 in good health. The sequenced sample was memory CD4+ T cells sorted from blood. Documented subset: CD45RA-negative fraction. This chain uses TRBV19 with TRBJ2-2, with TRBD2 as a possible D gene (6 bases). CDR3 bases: TGTGCCAGTAGTATAGTCATGGGACTCCTTAACACCGGGGAGCTGTTTTTT. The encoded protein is CASSIVMGLLNTGELFF.